This is a list of T cell receptor beta chains from one sample in a study of CD8+ T cells in alopecia areata. Repertoires were generated with immunoSEQ multiplex PCR, while TCRdb's copy carries only in-frame clones and drops some. The sample contains about 8,900 clones, 50% to 70% of which appear only once. Sample: skin. These receptors all come from a human donor with alopecia areata. Each CDR3 is given with its conserved first and last residue. A D gene is named only where the DNA matches it firmly. For some rows the clone size is stated as once, few or many, or as a class when expanded; others skip it.

cdr3_aa,cdr3_nt,v_call,d_call,j_call,clone_size
CASSLYGADPYEQYF,TGTGCCAGCAGCTTGTACGGGGCCGATCCCTACGAGCAGTACTTC,TRBV5-4,NA,TRBJ2-7,NA
CSATGTGANVLTF,TGCAGCGCCACAGGGACTGGGGCCAACGTCCTGACTTTC,TRBV29-1,NA,TRBJ2-6,NA
CASSSRSYQETQYF,TGTGCCAGCAGTTCCAGGTCGTACCAAGAGACCCAGTACTTC,TRBV2,NA,TRBJ2-5,NA
CASSLGLVTNEQFF,TGCGCCAGCAGCTTGGGCCTAGTTACCAATGAGCAGTTCTTC,TRBV5-1,NA,TRBJ2-1,NA
CASSHGPGNEQFF,TGTGCCAGCAGCCACGGACCGGGAAATGAGCAGTTCTTC,TRBV5-4,NA,TRBJ2-1,few
CASSYDRGARNTEAFF,TGTGCCAGCAGTTATGACAGGGGCGCAAGAAACACTGAAGCTTTCTTT,TRBV6-5,TRBD1,TRBJ1-1,NA
CASSLGPGSNQPQHF,TGTGCCAGCAGCTTGGGGCCGGGCAGCAATCAGCCCCAGCATTTT,TRBV11-2,NA,TRBJ1-5,NA
CASRDPVGGGSGTYEQYF,TGTGCCAGCAGAGACCCAGTCGGAGGGGGATCCGGGACCTACGAGCAGTACTTC,TRBV28,NA,TRBJ2-7,NA
CASSLVRTEAFF,TGTGCCAGCAGCTTAGTTAGGACTGAAGCTTTCTTT,TRBV7-2,NA,TRBJ1-1,NA
CASSSDSFSYEQYF,TGTGCCAGCAGCTCGGACAGTTTCTCCTACGAGCAGTACTTC,TRBV7-2,NA,TRBJ2-7,NA
CASSLYQGPSYEQYF,TGTGCCAGCAGCCTCTACCAAGGGCCCTCCTACGAGCAGTACTTC,TRBV7-8,NA,TRBJ2-7,NA
CASSYGAVGANVLTF,TGTGCCAGCAGTTACGGGGCGGTGGGGGCCAACGTCCTGACTTTC,TRBV6-5,NA,TRBJ2-6,NA
CASSLLGPLSPLHF,TGTGCCAGTAGCCTACTAGGGCCACTTTCACCCCTCCACTTT,TRBV19,NA,TRBJ1-6,NA
CASNDQGRTGELFF,TGTGCCAGCAACGATCAGGGTCGGACCGGGGAGCTGTTTTTT,TRBV6-1,NA,TRBJ2-2,NA
CASSLRFNSPLHF,TGTGCCAGCAGTTTGAGGTTTAATTCACCCCTCCACTTT,TRBV27,NA,TRBJ1-6,NA
CASSSRPRGAGELFF,TGTGCCAGCAGCTCCCGCCCGCGGGGGGCCGGGGAGCTGTTTTTT,TRBV7-3,TRBD2,TRBJ2-2,few
CASSPRPSGKQWYEQYF,TGTGCCAGCAGTCCCCGGCCTAGCGGGAAACAGTGGTACGAGCAGTACTTC,TRBV27,TRBD2,TRBJ2-7,NA
CASSTSGGAPDTQYF,TGTGCCAGCAGTACTAGCGGGGGGGCCCCAGATACGCAGTATTTT,TRBV11-2,TRBD2,TRBJ2-3,NA
CASSSPGSYGYTF,TGTGCCAGCAGCTCTCCGGGGAGCTATGGCTACACCTTC,TRBV7-2,NA,TRBJ1-2,large
CASGLGAAGANEQFF,TGTGCTAGTGGTTTGGGTGCAGCGGGGGCCAATGAGCAGTTCTTC,TRBV12-5,TRBD2,TRBJ2-1,NA
CASQFSSYEQYF,TGTGCCAGCCAATTTAGCTCCTACGAGCAGTACTTC,TRBV28,NA,TRBJ2-7,hyperexpanded
CATMLAGRYINEQFF,TGTGCCACCATGTTAGCGGGTCGCTACATCAATGAGCAGTTCTTC,TRBV27,TRBD2,TRBJ2-1,few